This T cell receptor (beta chain) came from a study of T cells expressing NK-cell markers. Study in general: Each TCR beta repertoire originated in sorted T cells that were CD3+CD56+NKG2C+, CD3+CD56+NKG2C- or CD3+CD56-NKG2C+. Whole-study findings and limits: Similarly, these clonotypes led the CD3+CD56-NKG2C+ fraction as well in several donors. The HCMV specificity of the expanded NKG2C+ T cell clones stayed unresolved.

For TCR beta, cDNA was produced by 5'RACE template switching with UMIs. Reanalyzing the 5' RACE reads, TCRdb keeps one entry per CDR3 protein, without DNA. The sample includes 400,000 to 500,000 distinct CDR3 sequences. Germline CDR1 and CDR2: SQVTM and ANQGSEA. This CDR3 has 14 amino acids. On this clonotype itself: Its antigen is unknown.

The sequence came from a woman aged 18 to 75 in good health. The chain has TRBV29-1 and TRBJ2-1; TCRdb proposes TRBD2, but this gene call is untestable without DNA. The sequenced material came from blood T cells: a sorted CD56 or NKG2C T cell subset, CD4+ or CD8+ T cells, or bulk PBMC T cells (not recorded which). This chain's CDR3 is CSVEGRRGYNEQFF.